This passage covers 4 T cell receptor beta chains from one sample sequenced in a study of T-cell reconstitution after alpha-beta-depleted transplantation in children. The authors prepared the TCRbeta library with unique molecular identifiers. TCRdb ran MiXCR on the PCR reads and lists one entry per CDR3 protein. The table shows 420,000 or so distinct CDR3 sequences, with about a tenth occurring only once. Sequenced here: PBMCs from the stem cell graft donor, sampled from the stem cell graft. Every receptor here comes from a human donor who donated a stem cell graft to a child with acute myeloid leukemia.

This clonotype was seen ten or more times. The V and J genes are TRBV20-1 and TRBJ2-1, with no clear D. CDR1 DFQATT and CDR2 SNEGSKA come from the germline V gene (reference sequence). The length of the CDR3 is 15 residues. The V end lost 0 bases, the J end lost 2 bases, and 11 bases lay between the germline ends. The DNA of the CDR3 is TGCAGTGCTAGAGATCCGTTAGGTCCCTACAATGAGCAGTTCTTC. Translating gives CSARDPLGPYNEQFF.

The chain is built from TRBV6-5 and TRBJ2-7; TRBD1 or TRBD2 may be the D gene (6 bases each). CDR3 length equals 12 residues. Germline V gene sequence: CDR1 MNHEY, CDR2 SVGAGI. The germline V and J ends were trimmed by 9 bases and 6 bases, with 15 bases remaining between them. The CDR3 region has the DNA TGTGCCAGTAAAAGGGGGGCTGGCGAGCAGTACTTC. Protein: CASKRGAGEQYF.

This clonotype came up a few times. This chain connects TRBV5-4 to TRBJ2-3, with TRBD2 matching 12 bases. Germline V CDR1 and CDR2: SGHNT, YYREEE (reference sequence). The CDR3 extends over 16 amino acids. The V gene end was trimmed by 4 bases and the J gene end by 5 bases; junction bases not matched to a gene: 8. CDR3: CASSPLAGGPEDTQYF. In DNA form, the CDR3 reads TGTGCCAGCAGCCCCCTAGCGGGGGGGCCAGAAGATACGCAGTATTTT.

The chain has TRBV2 and TRBJ1-1, with TRBD1 identical over 11 bases. V shed 8 bases and J 5 bases; nucleotides not matched to a gene: 22. The CDR3 spans 19 residues. Germline assignment: CDR1 SNHLY and CDR2 FYNNEI. As DNA, the CDR3 is TGTGCCAGCTGTTTAGGGGACAGGGGGGTTTTTTGGGGGAGTACTGAAGCTTTCTTT. Its translation is CASCLGDRGVFWGSTEAFF.